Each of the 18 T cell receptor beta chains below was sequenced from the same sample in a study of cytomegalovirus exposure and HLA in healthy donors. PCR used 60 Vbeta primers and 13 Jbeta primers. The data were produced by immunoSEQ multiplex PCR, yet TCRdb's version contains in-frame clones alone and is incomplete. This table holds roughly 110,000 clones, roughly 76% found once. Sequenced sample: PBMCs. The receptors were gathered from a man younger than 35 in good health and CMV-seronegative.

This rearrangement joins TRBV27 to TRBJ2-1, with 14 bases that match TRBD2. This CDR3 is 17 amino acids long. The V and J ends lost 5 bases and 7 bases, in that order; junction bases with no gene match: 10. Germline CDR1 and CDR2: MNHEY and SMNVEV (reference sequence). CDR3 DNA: TGTGCCAGCAGTCTCCGACTAGCGGGGGGGCGTAGTAATGAGCAGTTCTTC. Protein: CASSLRLAGGRSNEQFF.

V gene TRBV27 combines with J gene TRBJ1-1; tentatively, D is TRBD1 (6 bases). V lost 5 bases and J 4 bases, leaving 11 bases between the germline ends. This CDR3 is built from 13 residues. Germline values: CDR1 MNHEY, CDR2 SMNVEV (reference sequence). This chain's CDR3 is CASSQGSGTEAFF. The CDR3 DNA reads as TGTGCCAGCAGTCAGGGGTCAGGCACTGAAGCTTTCTTT.

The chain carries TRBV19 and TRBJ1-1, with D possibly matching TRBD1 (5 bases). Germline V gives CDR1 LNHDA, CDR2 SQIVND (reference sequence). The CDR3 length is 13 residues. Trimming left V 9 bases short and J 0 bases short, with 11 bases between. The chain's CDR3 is CASSQGMNTEAFF. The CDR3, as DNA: TGTGCCAGCAGCCAGGGCATGAACACTGAAGCTTTCTTT.

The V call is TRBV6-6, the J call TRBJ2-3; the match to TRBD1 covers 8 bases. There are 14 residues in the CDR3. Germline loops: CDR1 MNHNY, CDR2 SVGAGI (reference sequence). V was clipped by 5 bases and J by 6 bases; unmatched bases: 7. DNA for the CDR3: TGTGCCAGCAGTGGCAAGGGACAGGCTGATACGCAGTATTTT. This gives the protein CASSGKGQADTQYF.

DNA of the CDR3: TGTGCCAGCAGCGCAGGACTAGCGACCGGGGAGCTGTTTTTT. This sequence encodes CASSAGLATGELFF. The chain employs TRBV9 and TRBJ2-2; 9 positions match TRBD2. V gave up 3 bases and J gave up 5 bases; unmatched junction bases: 2. The germline V gene encodes CDR1 SGDLS and CDR2 YYNGEE. CDR3 size: 14 residues.

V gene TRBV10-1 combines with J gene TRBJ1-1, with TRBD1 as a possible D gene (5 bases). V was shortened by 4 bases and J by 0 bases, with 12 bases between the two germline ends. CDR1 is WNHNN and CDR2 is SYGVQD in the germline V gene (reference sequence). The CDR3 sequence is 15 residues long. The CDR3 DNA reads TGCGCCAGCAGTGTCGACAGTGGAATGAACACTGAAGCTTTCTTT. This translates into CASSVDSGMNTEAFF.

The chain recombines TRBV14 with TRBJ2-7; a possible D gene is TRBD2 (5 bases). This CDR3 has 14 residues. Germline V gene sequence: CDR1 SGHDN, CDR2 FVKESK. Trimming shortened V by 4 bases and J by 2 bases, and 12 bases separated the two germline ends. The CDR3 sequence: CASSPRTGAYEQYF. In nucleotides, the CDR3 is TGTGCCAGCAGCCCCCGGACCGGGGCCTACGAGCAGTACTTC.

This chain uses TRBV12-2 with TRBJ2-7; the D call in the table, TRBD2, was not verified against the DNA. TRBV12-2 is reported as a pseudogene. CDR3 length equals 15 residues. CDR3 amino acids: CASRLDSSGGKEQYF. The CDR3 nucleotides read TGTGCAAGTCGCTTAGATTCTAGCGGGGGGAAGGAGCAGTACTTC.

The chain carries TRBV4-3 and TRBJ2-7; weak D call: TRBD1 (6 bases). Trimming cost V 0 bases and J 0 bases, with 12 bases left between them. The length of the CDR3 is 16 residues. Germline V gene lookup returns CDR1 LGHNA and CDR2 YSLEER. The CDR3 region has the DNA TGCGCCAGCAGCCAAGATCACGGGGACACCTCCTACGAGCAGTACTTC. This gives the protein CASSQDHGDTSYEQYF.

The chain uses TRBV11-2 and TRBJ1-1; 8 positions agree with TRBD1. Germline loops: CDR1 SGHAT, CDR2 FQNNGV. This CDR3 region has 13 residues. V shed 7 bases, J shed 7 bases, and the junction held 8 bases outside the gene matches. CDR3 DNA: TGTGCCAGCATCTCCAGGGGGCCGGTTGAAGCTTTCTTT. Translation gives CASISRGPVEAFF.

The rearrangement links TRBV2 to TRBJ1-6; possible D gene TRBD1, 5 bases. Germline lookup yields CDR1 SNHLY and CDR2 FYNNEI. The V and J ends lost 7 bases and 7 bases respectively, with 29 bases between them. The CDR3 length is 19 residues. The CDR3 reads CASTEGIQLGGTANSPLHF. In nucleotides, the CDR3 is TGTGCCAGCACCGAAGGTATACAGCTCGGGGGGACGGCGAATTCACCCCTCCACTTT.

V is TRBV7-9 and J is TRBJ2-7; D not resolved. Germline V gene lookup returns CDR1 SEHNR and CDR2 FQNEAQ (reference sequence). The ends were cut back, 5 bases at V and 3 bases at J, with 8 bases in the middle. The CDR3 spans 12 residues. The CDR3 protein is CASSTNNYEQYF. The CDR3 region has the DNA TGTGCCAGCAGCACTAACAACTACGAGCAGTACTTC.

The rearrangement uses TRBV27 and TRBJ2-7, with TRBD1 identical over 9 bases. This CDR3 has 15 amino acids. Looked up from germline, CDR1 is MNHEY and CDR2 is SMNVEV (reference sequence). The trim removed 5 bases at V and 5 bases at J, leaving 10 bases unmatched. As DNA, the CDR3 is TGTGCCAGCAGTCCCACCGGGACAGGGCAAGACGAGCAGTACTTC. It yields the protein CASSPTGTGQDEQYF.

The CDR3 sequence is CSRTGNNEKLFF. Here the CDR3 DNA reads TGCAGCCGGACAGGAAATAATGAAAAACTGTTTTTT. The J gene is TRBJ1-4, the V gene TRBV29-1, with 7 bases fitting TRBD1. V dropped 8 bases and J dropped 4; count of bases not matched to a gene: 4. The germline V gene has CDR1 SQVTM and CDR2 ANQGSEA. This CDR3 is built from 12 residues.

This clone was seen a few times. The CDR3 region is CASRPGQVGYEQYF. The CDR3, as DNA: TGTGCCAGTAGGCCGGGACAGGTCGGCTACGAGCAGTACTTC. The chain combines TRBV19 with TRBJ2-7; TRBD1 matches 8 bases. V shed 6 bases, J shed 3 bases, and the junction held 7 bases outside the gene matches. This CDR3 is 14 amino acids long. In germline, CDR1 is LNHDA, CDR2 SQIVND (reference sequence). The full variable domain, rest sourced from reference TRBV19 and TRBJ2-7, is DGGITQSPKYLFRKEGQNVTLSCEQNLNHDAMYWYRQDPGQGLRLIYYSQIVNDFQKGDIAEGYSVSREKKESFPLTVTSAQKNPTAFYLCASRPGQVGYEQYFGPGTRLTVT.

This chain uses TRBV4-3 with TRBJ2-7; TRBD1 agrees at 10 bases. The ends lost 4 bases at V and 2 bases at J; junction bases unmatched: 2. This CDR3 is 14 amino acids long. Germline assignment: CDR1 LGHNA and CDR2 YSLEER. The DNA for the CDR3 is TGCGCCAGCAGCCCCGGACAGGGGGCCTACGAGCAGTACTTC. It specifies CASSPGQGAYEQYF.

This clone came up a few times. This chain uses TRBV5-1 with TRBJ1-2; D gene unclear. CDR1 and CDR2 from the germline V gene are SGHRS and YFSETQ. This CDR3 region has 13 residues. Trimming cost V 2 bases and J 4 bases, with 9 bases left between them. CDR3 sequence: CASSLTLSYGYTF. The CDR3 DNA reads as TGCGCCAGCAGCTTAACGCTGAGCTATGGCTACACCTTC.

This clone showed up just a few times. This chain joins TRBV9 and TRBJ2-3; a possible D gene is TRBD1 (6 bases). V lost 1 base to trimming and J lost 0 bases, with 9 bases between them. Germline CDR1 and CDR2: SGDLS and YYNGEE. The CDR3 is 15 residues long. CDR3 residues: CASSVIGQSTDTQYF. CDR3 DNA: TGTGCCAGCAGCGTAATAGGACAGAGCACAGATACGCAGTATTTT. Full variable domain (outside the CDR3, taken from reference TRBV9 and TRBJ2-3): DSGVTQTPKHLITATGQRVTLRCSPRSGDLSVYWYQQSLDQGLQFLIQYYNGEERAKGNILERFSAQQFPDLHSELNLSSLELGDSALYFCASSVIGQSTDTQYFGPGTRLTVL.